This TCR beta chain emerged from a study of Ad26.COV2.S vaccination and SARS-CoV-2 variants. Study-wide background: Administration of Ad26.COV2.S was intramuscular, either once or twice 56 days apart.

This clone has just one count. Its cognate antigen is unknown. Germline V gives CDR1 WSHSY, CDR2 SAAADI. The CDR3 covers 17 residues. V shed 7 bases, J shed 5 bases, and the junction held 9 bases outside the gene matches. Overall study findings and caveats: Responses of T cells in total may have been underestimated by the TCR breadth and depth analyses.

Produced via immunoSEQ multiplex PCR; TCRdb's table is partial and in-frame only. The sample includes a few hundred thousand clones, around 88% of them seen just once. Sample treatment: about 20 received Ad26.COV2.S at low or high dose, single or two shots; a few received placebo; per-sample allocation not given. Vaccine and placebo recipients were sampled on day 63 after the first injection. As its vector, the vaccine had Ad26, which expressed Wuhan-strain SARS-CoV-2 spike. This sequence originates from a person between 18 and 59 years old who received the Ad26.COV2.S COVID-19 vaccine or a placebo. Sequenced here: peripheral blood, sampled in a trial of Ad26.COV2.S vaccine versus placebo. This chain connects TRBV10-2 to TRBJ1-6, with 12 bases lining up with TRBD1. This CDR3 reads CASKGTGGLRNNSPLHF. The CDR3 DNA sequence: TGCGCCAGCAAAGGGACAGGGGGCCTCAGGAATAATTCACCCCTCCACTTT.